The 29 T cell receptor beta chains reported below all come from one sample, sequenced in a study of cytomegalovirus exposure and HLA in healthy donors. Primers included in the PCR were 60 Vbeta and 13 Jbeta primers. Clones were read by immunoSEQ multiplex PCR, and TCRdb kept only the in-frame ones, dropping some. Among fewer than 150,000 clones listed, 70% to 80% were seen once. The sample was PBMCs. The receptors stem from a woman in her fifties or sixties in good health and CMV-seronegative.

This clone has a single count. The rearrangement joins TRBV9 to TRBJ1-1; D gene unclear. The germline gives CDR1 SGDLS, CDR2 YYNGEE. CDR3 size: 13 residues. Trimming stripped 3 bases from V and 3 bases from J, with 9 bases between. The CDR3 spells CASSADLDTEAFF. In nucleotides, the CDR3 is TGTGCCAGCAGCGCCGACTTGGACACTGAAGCTTTCTTT.

The V and J genes are TRBV5-6 and TRBJ2-1; 13 bases line up with TRBD2. In germline, CDR1 is SGHDT, CDR2 YYEEEE. This CDR3 contains 16 residues. V lost 1 base and J lost 8; bases outside the gene matches: 6. CDR3 sequence reads: CASSLIGTSGDHEQFF. CDR3 nucleotide sequence: TGTGCCAGCAGCTTGATAGGGACTAGCGGGGACCATGAGCAGTTCTTC. The full variable domain, in which reference TRBV5-6 and TRBJ2-1 provide the parts outside the CDR3, is DAGVTQSPTHLIKTRGQQVTLRCSPKSGHDTVSWYQQALGQGPQFIFQYYEEEERQRGNFPDRFSGHQFPNYSSELNVNALLLGDSALYLCASSLIGTSGDHEQFFGPGTRLTVL.

The chain is built from TRBV5-1 and TRBJ2-7; the match to TRBD1 covers 10 bases. The V gene's germline CDR1 is SGHRS and CDR2 YFSETQ. The trim removed 1 base at V and 2 bases at J, leaving 3 bases unmatched. CDR3 length equals 15 residues. This chain's CDR3 is CASSLRQGAAYEQYF. The CDR3 region has the DNA TGCGCCAGCAGCTTGCGACAGGGGGCGGCCTACGAGCAGTACTTC.

V and J are TRBV11-1 and TRBJ1-4; a weak D match, TRBD1 (6 bases). V was pared by 5 bases and J by 0 bases, with 16 bases between. Germline-derived CDR1 and CDR2 are SGHAT and FQDESV (reference sequence). The CDR3 loop spans 17 amino acids. CDR3 protein: CASSKDRPLATNEKLFF. The CDR3 DNA sequence: TGTGCCAGCAGCAAAGACAGGCCTCTCGCAACTAATGAAAAACTGTTTTTT.

V gene TRBV4-3 combines with J gene TRBJ2-7; 11 bases are a match to TRBD2. CDR3 length equals 15 residues. The ends lost 1 base at V and 3 bases at J; junction bases unmatched: 2. Germline loops: CDR1 LGHNA, CDR2 YSLEER. The CDR3 DNA reads TGCGCCAGCAGCCAAGTGGGGACTAGCGGCTACGAGCAGTACTTC. Protein product: CASSQVGTSGYEQYF.

This chain links TRBV15 with TRBJ2-5, with D tentatively TRBD2 (7 bases). The CDR3 runs to 15 residues. V dropped 0 bases and J dropped 7 bases, with 15 bases sitting between them. The germline V gene encodes CDR1 LNHNV and CDR2 YYDKDF (reference sequence). The CDR3 DNA reads TGTGCCACCAGCAGAGAAACGGGGGGCTACGGGACCCAGTACTTC. Translating gives CATSRETGGYGTQYF.

This chain connects TRBV9 to TRBJ1-2, with D possibly TRBD1 on 5 matching bases. V dropped 3 bases and J dropped 4 bases, with 10 bases sitting between them. Germline CDR1 and CDR2: SGDLS and YYNGEE. The CDR3 spans 13 residues. CDR3 bases: TGTGCCAGCAGCGCGGACACTCTCTATGGCTACACCTTC. Its translation: CASSADTLYGYTF.

The chain uses TRBV4-1 and TRBJ2-5; 13 bases align to TRBD2. Germline CDR1 MGHRA, CDR2 YSYEKL. V was pared by 3 bases and J by 6 bases, with 13 bases of the junction left unmatched. The CDR3 length is 18 residues. The CDR3 loop reads CASSQQGGLAGPGKTQYF. Written as DNA, the CDR3 is TGCGCCAGCAGCCAGCAAGGGGGACTAGCGGGGCCGGGGAAGACCCAGTACTTC.

CDR3 bases: TGTGCCAGCACCCTTTCGGGACAGCATAATCAGCCCCAGCATTTT. Its protein product is CASTLSGQHNQPQHF. The V call is TRBV28, the J call TRBJ1-5; 7 bases are a match to TRBD1. This CDR3 is 15 amino acids long. V dropped 7 bases and J dropped 4; count of bases not matched to a gene: 10. Germline V CDR1 and CDR2: MDHEN, SYDVKM.

The chain employs TRBV19 and TRBJ2-1; 7 bases agree with TRBD1. The CDR3 is made up of 15 amino acids. Germline V gene data show CDR1 as LNHDA and CDR2 as SQIVND (reference sequence). Trimming removed 7 bases from V and 5 bases from J; junction bases left unmatched: 11. CDR3 sequence (DNA): TGTGCCAGTACCCAGGGGGTGAGTTTGGACAATGAGCAGTTCTTC. This codes for CASTQGVSLDNEQFF.

V is TRBV7-2 and J is TRBJ2-7; TRBD1 matches 10 bases. This CDR3 has 16 amino acids. V shed 5 bases, J shed 2 bases, and the junction held 9 bases outside the gene matches. Germline V gene lookup returns CDR1 SGHTA and CDR2 FQGNSA. As DNA, the CDR3 is TGTGCCAGCAGCAGAGGTGTGGGACAGGGGACCTACGAGCAGTACTTC. It encodes CASSRGVGQGTYEQYF.

About this clone itself: Other DNA sequences of this sample code for an identical CDR3. The chain combines TRBV5-1 with TRBJ2-3, with TRBD2 identical over 16 bases. Germline loops: CDR1 SGHRS, CDR2 YFSETQ. The CDR3 has 17 amino acids. Losses at the gene ends were 5 bases for V and 2 bases for J; bases not matched to a gene: 5. DNA for the CDR3: TGCGCCAGCAGATCCGGGACTAGCGGGGGGGCCACAGATACGCAGTATTTT. It encodes CASRSGTSGGATDTQYF.

As regards this clone: Compared with germline, one end of the junction differs, possibly owing to a read error. In DNA, the CDR3 is TGTGCTAGCAGCTTAGAAGGTCGTTCGGGTACCGGGGAGCTGTTTTTT. Protein sequence: CASSLEGRSGTGELFF. The chain couples TRBV7-7 to TRBJ2-2, with D unresolved. The V gene's germline CDR1 is SSHAT and CDR2 FNYEAQ (reference sequence). CDR3 length equals 16 residues. Using reference TRBV7-7 and TRBJ2-2 for the parts outside the CDR3, the full variable domain is GAGVSQSPRYKVTKRGQDVTLRCDPISSHATLYWYQQALGQGPEFLTYFNYEAQPDKSGLPSDRFSAERPEGSISTLTIQRTEQRDSAMYRCASSLEGRSGTGELFFGEGSRLTVL.

This clone was counted between two and nine times. V is TRBV27 and J is TRBJ2-7, with a tentative D call TRBD1 (7 bases). The CDR3 totals 15 residues. Trimming cost V 5 bases and J 7 bases, with 21 bases left between them. Germline CDR1 is MNHEY and CDR2 is SMNVEV (reference sequence). The CDR3 DNA is TGTGCCAGCAGTGCAACGGGACAGTCGGGGAGGGAGCAGTACTTC. This translates into CASSATGQSGREQYF.

A word on this clone: The same CDR3 is also encoded by other DNA sequences in this sample. The J gene is TRBJ2-5, the V gene TRBV6-6; 8 nucleotides agree with TRBD1. Unmatched junction bases numbered 6, after V lost 4 bases and J lost 5 bases. The germline CDR1 and CDR2 sequences are MNHNY and SVGAGI (reference sequence). The length of the CDR3 is 14 residues. The CDR3 sequence: CASSSRDRSETQYF. The DNA for the CDR3 is TGTGCCAGCAGTTCCAGGGACAGGTCCGAGACCCAGTACTTC.

This chain links TRBV9 with TRBJ1-2; D remains ambiguous. The CDR3 is 13 residues long. V was shortened by 0 bases and J by 7 bases, with 10 bases between the two germline ends. CDR1 SGDLS and CDR2 YYNGEE come from the germline V gene. The CDR3 region has the DNA TGTGCCAGCAGCGTAGGCAGGAAAATTGGCTACACCTTC. Its translation: CASSVGRKIGYTF.

This rearrangement joins TRBV7-9 to TRBJ1-2, with 7 bases that match TRBD1. Germline V gene lookup returns CDR1 SEHNR and CDR2 FQNEAQ (reference sequence). The CDR3 has 14 residues. Unmatched junction bases numbered 5, after V lost 0 bases and J lost 7 bases. CDR3 sequence (DNA): TGTGCCAGCAGCTTAGCGGAGGGGGCGACTGGCTACACCTTC. It encodes CASSLAEGATGYTF.

The chain carries TRBV19 and TRBJ1-4; D uncertain. This CDR3 region has 14 residues. Germline CDR1 is LNHDA and CDR2 is SQIVND (reference sequence). V lost 4 bases and J lost 7, with 13 bases in between. The CDR3 protein is CASSKGGPGEKLFF. The CDR3 DNA reads as TGTGCCAGTAGTAAGGGAGGGCCTGGTGAAAAACTGTTTTTT.

This rearrangement joins TRBV7-9 to TRBJ1-2; D gene ambiguous. This CDR3 contains 14 residues. V was clipped by 4 bases and J by 8 bases, with 17 bases between them. Germline V lookup: CDR1 SEHNR, CDR2 FQNEAQ (reference sequence). CDR3 amino acids: CASSSPSGVGGYTF. CDR3 DNA: TGTGCCAGCAGCTCTCCGTCCGGGGTGGGCGGCTACACCTTC.

The chain uses TRBV4-2 and TRBJ1-2; 7 bases align to TRBD1. The V segment lost 4 bases and the J segment 4 bases; nucleotides outside the gene matches: 12. The CDR3 contains 16 residues. Germline CDR1 LGHNA, CDR2 YNFKEQ. CDR3 protein: CASSPGYRGAPYGYTF. The CDR3, as DNA: TGTGCCAGCAGCCCGGGGTACAGGGGTGCTCCCTATGGCTACACCTTC.

This rearrangement joins TRBV5-6 to TRBJ1-2; D perhaps matches TRBD1 (5 bases). The CDR3 length is 14 residues. V dropped 4 bases and J dropped 4 bases, with 14 bases sitting between them. Germline V gene sequence: CDR1 SGHDT, CDR2 YYEEEE. This CDR3 is CASSLYGQGYGYTF. The CDR3 coding sequence is TGTGCCAGCAGCCTATACGGCCAGGGCTATGGCTACACCTTC.

This clone was seen a few times. The V call is TRBV7-9, the J call TRBJ2-6; tentative D call: TRBD1 (5 bases). Trimming shortened V by 1 base and J by 0 bases, and 7 bases separated the two germline ends. CDR1 SEHNR and CDR2 FQNEAQ come from the germline V gene (reference sequence). The CDR3 totals 16 residues. CDR3 nucleotides: TGTGCCAGCAGCTTAGGGGGCCGCTCTGGGGCCAACGTCCTGACTTTC. Amino acid sequence: CASSLGGRSGANVLTF.

In its sample, this clone was seen a few times. The chain links TRBV5-3 to TRBJ2-7; 7 bases are shared with TRBD2. TRBV5-3 is reported as an ORF; its role is uncertain. The CDR3 covers 17 residues. J lost 2 bases, V lost 0 bases, and 11 bases had no gene match. In DNA, the CDR3 is TGTGCCAGAAGCTTGGTAGGGCCAGCGGGATACCCCTACGAGCAGTACTTC. This sequence encodes CARSLVGPAGYPYEQYF.

The chain recombines TRBV7-2 with TRBJ1-6, with 8 bases lining up with TRBD1. The V gene end was trimmed by 7 bases and the J gene end by 8 bases; junction bases not matched to a gene: 7. Germline lookup yields CDR1 SGHTA and CDR2 FQGNSA. The CDR3 has 14 residues. In DNA form, the CDR3 reads TGTGCCAGCAAACCGGGACAGGACTATTCACCCCTCCACTTT. Its protein is CASKPGQDYSPLHF.

The CDR3: CASSEDGGEAQHF. The CDR3 DNA follows: TGTGCCAGCAGTGAAGATGGGGGGGAAGCCCAGCATTTT. J is TRBJ1-5 and V is TRBV2; tentative D call: TRBD1 (5 bases). Germline CDR1 and CDR2: SNHLY and FYNNEI. The V gene lost 1 base and the J gene lost 11 bases, with 12 bases spanning the gap. The CDR3 has 13 residues.

The chain combines TRBV15 with TRBJ2-7; 7 bases map to TRBD1. The CDR3 is 14 amino acids. Trimming removed 3 bases from V and 5 bases from J; junction bases left unmatched: 7. The germline V gene has CDR1 LNHNV and CDR2 YYDKDF (reference sequence). CDR3 nucleotide sequence: TGTGCCACCAGCAGGGGCAACAGGGGCCACGAGCAGTACTTC. It yields the protein CATSRGNRGHEQYF. Full variable domain (outside the CDR3, taken from reference TRBV15 and TRBJ2-7): DAMVIQNPRYQVTQFGKPVTLSCSQTLNHNVMYWYQQKSSQAPKLLFHYYDKDFNNEADTPDNFQSRRPNTSFCFLDIRSPGLGDTAMYLCATSRGNRGHEQYFGPGTRLTVT.

The V and J genes are TRBV5-8 and TRBJ2-1; a weak D match, TRBD2 (7 bases). Trimming pared 4 bases from V and 1 base from J, leaving 15 bases between. Per the germline V gene, CDR1 is SGHTS and CDR2 is YDEGEE. The CDR3 sequence is 16 residues long. The CDR3 spells CASSPLGGASYNEQFF. CDR3 nucleotide sequence: TGTGCCAGCAGCCCCCTAGGGGGGGCATCCTACAATGAGCAGTTCTTC.

V and J are TRBV7-9 and TRBJ2-5, with a possible D match to TRBD1 (6 bases). This CDR3 is 15 amino acids long. In germline, CDR1 is SEHNR, CDR2 FQNEAQ (reference sequence). V was clipped by 5 bases and J by 1 base, with 14 bases between them. CDR3 protein: CASSQTTGLQETQYF. The CDR3 DNA sequence: TGTGCCAGCAGCCAAACGACAGGCCTCCAAGAGACCCAGTACTTC.

This clone appeared a single time. The chain couples TRBV10-3 to TRBJ1-3; D unresolved. Germline CDR1 ENHRY, CDR2 SYGVKD. Trimming removed 4 bases from V and 2 bases from J, with 9 bases in between. CDR3 length: 14 residues. The CDR3 coding sequence is TGTGCCATCAGTGCCGTCGGTGCTGGAAACACCATATATTTT. Its protein is CAISAVGAGNTIYF.